The sequence of this T cell receptor beta chain was determined in a study of human T cells and chemical hapten exposure. Study at large: Chiefly female patients presented with alopecia areata, totalis or universalis. Study-level findings and limits: Alopecia affected the donors, so their immune response may differ from healthy people's.

TCRdb re-called the RACE reads with MiXCR, one entry per CDR3 protein. The table records 150,000 to 200,000 distinct CDR3 sequences, roughly a quarter of them present only once. Trimming removed 2 bases from V and 7 bases from J; junction bases left unmatched: 8. Germline V lookup: CDR1 SGHAT, CDR2 FQNNGV. There are 17 residues in the CDR3. Details on this clonotype: Its target is unknown.

Time point meaning: patch test 3, about 24 weeks after DPC sensitization. Treatment of the sample: therapeutic diphenylcyclopropenone sensitization with weekly scalp DPC. Sequenced material: whole blood, taken in connection with sensitization to the hapten diphenylcyclopropenone (DPC). This chain joins TRBV11-2 and TRBJ2-1, with TRBD2 identical over 13 bases. This sequence was found in a young woman with alopecia areata. Some clones in this sample may be carry-over from other donors' samples. CDR3 DNA: TGTGCCAGCAGCTTACCGGGACTAGCGGGGACGGGGAATGAGCAGTTCTTC. Amino acid sequence: CASSLPGLAGTGNEQFF.